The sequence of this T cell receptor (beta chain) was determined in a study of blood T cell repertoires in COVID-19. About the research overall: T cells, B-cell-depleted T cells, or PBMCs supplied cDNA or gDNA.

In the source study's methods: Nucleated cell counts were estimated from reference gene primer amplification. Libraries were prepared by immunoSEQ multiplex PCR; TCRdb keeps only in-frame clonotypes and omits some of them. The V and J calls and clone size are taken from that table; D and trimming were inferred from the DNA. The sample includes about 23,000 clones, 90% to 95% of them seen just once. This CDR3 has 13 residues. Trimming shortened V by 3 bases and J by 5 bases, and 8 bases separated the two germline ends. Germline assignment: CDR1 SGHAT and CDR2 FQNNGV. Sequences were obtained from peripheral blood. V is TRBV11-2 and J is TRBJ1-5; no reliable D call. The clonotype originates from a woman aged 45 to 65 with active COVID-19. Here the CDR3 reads CASSLGDDQPQHF. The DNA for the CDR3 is TGTGCCAGCAGCTTGGGAGATGATCAGCCCCAGCATTTT. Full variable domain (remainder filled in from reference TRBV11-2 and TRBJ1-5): EAGVAQSPRYKIIEKRQSVAFWCNPISGHATLYWYQQILGQGPKLLIQFQNNGVVDDSQLPKDRFSAERLKGVDSTLKIQPAKLEDSAVYLCASSLGDDQPQHFGDGTRLSIL.